Listed below are T cell receptor beta chains from one sample, sequenced in a study of T cells in Graves' hyperthyroidism and ophthalmopathy. A single record per CDR3 protein comes from TCRdb applying MiXCR to the multiplex PCR reads. The data show about 180,000 distinct CDR3 sequences, over 15% seen once. The sample consisted of blood. These receptor sequences come from a woman between 45 and 60 years old with Graves' hyperthyroidism. CDR3s include the opening cysteine and the closing phenylalanine or tryptophan. The D gene is left open where the match is weak. Not every row has a clone size; where given, it reads once, few, many or a size class.

d_gene	v_gene	abundance	j_gene	CDR3aa	CDR3nt
TRBD1	TRBV19	many	TRBJ2-1	CASSSRQGYYNEQFF	TGTGCCAGTAGCAGCCGACAGGGGTACTACAATGAGCAGTTCTTC
TRBD1	TRBV12-5	many	TRBJ2-1	CASAPGQGSNEQFF	TGTGCTAGTGCTCCGGGACAGGGCTCCAATGAGCAGTTCTTC
TRBD2	TRBV7-7	many	TRBJ2-5	CASSLAGQGETQYF	TGTGCTAGCAGCTTAGCGGGGCAGGGGGAGACCCAGTACTTC
NA	TRBV29-1	NA	TRBJ1-3	CSVEGDLTGGSRNTIYF	TGCAGCGTTGAAGGGGACTTGACAGGCGGGAGCAGAAACACCATATATTTT
TRBD2	TRBV7-2	many	TRBJ2-3	CASRGLLAGGADTQYF	TGTGCCAGCAGGGGACTGCTAGCGGGGGGCGCAGATACGCAGTATTTT
TRBD2	TRBV12-3/TRBV12-4	NA	TRBJ2-7	CASRIGTSGSYEQYF	TGTGCCAGCAGGATCGGGACTAGCGGCTCCTACGAGCAGTACTTC
NA	TRBV6-1	many	TRBJ1-1	CASSFDGEGSNTEAFF	TGTGCCAGCAGTTTCGATGGGGAGGGATCGAACACTGAAGCTTTCTTT
NA	TRBV28	NA	TRBJ2-5	CASSLYGSGETQYF	TGTGCCAGCAGTTTATACGGGAGTGGAGAGACCCAGTACTTC
TRBD1	TRBV11-2	many	TRBJ2-7	CASSLGQGDEQYF	TGTGCCAGCAGCTTGGGACAGGGGGACGAGCAGTACTTC
NA	TRBV12-3/TRBV12-4	NA	TRBJ1-5	CASGQWVQPQHF	TGTGCCAGTGGACAGTGGGTTCAGCCCCAGCATTTT
TRBD1	TRBV11-2	many	TRBJ1-1	CASRTQGGLMGTEAFF	TGTGCCAGCAGAACGCAGGGGGGGCTAATGGGCACTGAAGCTTTCTTT
NA	TRBV5-1	many	TRBJ2-3	CASSLGVGQSTDTQYF	TGCGCCAGCAGCTTGGGCGTGGGGCAGAGCACAGATACGCAGTATTTT
NA	TRBV12-3/TRBV12-4	NA	TRBJ1-5	CASSPQVGQPQHF	TGTGCCAGCAGCCCCCAGGTAGGACAGCCCCAGCATTTT
NA	TRBV20-1	many	TRBJ1-1	CSAGGHTEAFF	TGCAGTGCGGGGGGCCACACTGAAGCTTTCTTT
NA	TRBV20-1	many	TRBJ2-5	CSARETQYF	TGCAGTGCTAGAGAGACCCAGTACTTC
NA	TRBV6-2/TRBV6-3	many	TRBJ2-1	CASSYDGFPYNEQFF	TGTGCCAGCAGTTACGACGGTTTTCCTTACAATGAGCAGTTCTTC
NA	TRBV28	many	TRBJ1-1	CASSYPGPAFF	TGTGCCAGCAGTTACCCGGGACCAGCTTTCTTT
NA	TRBV5-1	many	TRBJ2-6	CASSLTGSGANVLTF	TGCGCCAGCAGCTTGACGGGCTCTGGGGCCAACGTCCTGACTTTC
NA	TRBV28	many	TRBJ2-3	CASSPVSTDTQYF	TGTGCCAGCAGTCCCGTTAGCACAGATACGCAGTATTTT
TRBD1	TRBV7-2	many	TRBJ2-2	CASSTPRGRLTGELFF	TGTGCCAGCAGCACTCCCAGGGGGCGCTTAACCGGGGAGCTGTTTTTT
NA	TRBV18	NA	TRBJ2-1	CASSPGGFGYNEQFF	TGTGCCAGCTCACCAGGAGGTTTCGGCTACAATGAGCAGTTCTTC
NA	TRBV7-8	many	TRBJ1-5	CASSPPIAAGNQPQHF	TGTGCCAGCAGCCCCCCTATAGCGGCGGGCAATCAGCCCCAGCATTTT
TRBD1	TRBV7-9	many	TRBJ1-1	CASSSNRGSPPNTEAFF	TGTGCCAGCAGCTCTAACAGGGGGTCCCCGCCCAACACTGAAGCTTTCTTT
NA	TRBV9	many	TRBJ2-1	CASSATPRSGSSYNEQFF	TGTGCCAGCAGCGCTACCCCGCGCTCAGGGAGCTCCTACAATGAGCAGTTCTTC
NA	TRBV24-1	many	TRBJ1-1	CATSEFGGTEAFF	TGTGCCACCAGTGAGTTTGGGGGCACTGAAGCTTTCTTT
TRBD1	TRBV20-1	many	TRBJ1-6	CSARAGTGDSPLHF	TGCAGTGCTAGGGCCGGGACAGGGGATTCACCCCTCCACTTT
NA	TRBV27	many	TRBJ1-1	CASSLSLGNEAFF	TGTGCCAGCAGTTTATCGCTGGGGAACGAAGCTTTCTTT
NA	TRBV7-3	many	TRBJ2-5	CASSLAGRETQYF	TGTGCCAGCAGCTTAGCGGGGAGGGAGACCCAGTACTTC
NA	TRBV12-5	once	TRBJ2-5	CASGSGTLRQETQYF	TGTGCTAGTGGCAGCGGGACACTCCGGCAAGAGACCCAGTACTTC
TRBD1	TRBV7-6	many	TRBJ2-7	CASSLGGTGGYEQYF	TGTGCCAGCAGTTTGGGGGGGACAGGGGGCTACGAGCAGTACTTC
NA	TRBV19	many	TRBJ2-1	CASGESYNEQFF	TGTGCCAGCGGGGAGTCCTACAATGAGCAGTTCTTC
TRBD2	TRBV20-1	many	TRBJ2-3	CSSSDRTGLAGPRGTDTQYF	TGCAGTTCCTCGGACCGTACGGGACTAGCGGGACCCCGCGGCACAGATACGCAGTATTTT
NA	TRBV7-9	NA	TRBJ2-1	CASSLVPSPDNEQFF	TGTGCCAGCAGCTTAGTGCCTAGTCCTGACAATGAGCAGTTCTTC